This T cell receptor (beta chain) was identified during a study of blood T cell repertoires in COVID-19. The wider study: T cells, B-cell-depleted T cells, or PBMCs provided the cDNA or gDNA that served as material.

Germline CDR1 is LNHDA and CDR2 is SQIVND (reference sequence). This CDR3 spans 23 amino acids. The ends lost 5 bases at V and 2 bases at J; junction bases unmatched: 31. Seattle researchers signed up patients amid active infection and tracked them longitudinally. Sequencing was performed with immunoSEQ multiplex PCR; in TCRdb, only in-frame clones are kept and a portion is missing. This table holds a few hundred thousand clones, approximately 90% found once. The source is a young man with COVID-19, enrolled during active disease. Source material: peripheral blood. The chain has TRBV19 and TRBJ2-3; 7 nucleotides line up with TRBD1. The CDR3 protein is CASSEQGLGPRETLEGHTDTQYF. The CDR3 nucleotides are TGTGCCAGTAGTGAACAGGGGTTAGGTCCGAGAGAGACGCTCGAGGGCCACACAGATACGCAGTATTTT.